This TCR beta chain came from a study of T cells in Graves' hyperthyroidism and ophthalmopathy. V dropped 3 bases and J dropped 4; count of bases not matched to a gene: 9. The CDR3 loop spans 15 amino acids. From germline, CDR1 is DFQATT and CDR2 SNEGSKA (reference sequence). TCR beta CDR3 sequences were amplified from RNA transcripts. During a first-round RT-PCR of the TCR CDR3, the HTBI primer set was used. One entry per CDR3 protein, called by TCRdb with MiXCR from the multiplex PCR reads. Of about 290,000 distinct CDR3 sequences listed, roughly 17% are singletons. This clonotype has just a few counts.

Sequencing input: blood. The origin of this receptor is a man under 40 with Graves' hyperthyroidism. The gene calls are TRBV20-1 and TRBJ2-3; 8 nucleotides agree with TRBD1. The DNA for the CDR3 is TGCAGTGCTAGGGCCCAGGGGGCAGGGGCAGATACGCAGTATTTT. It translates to CSARAQGAGADTQYF.